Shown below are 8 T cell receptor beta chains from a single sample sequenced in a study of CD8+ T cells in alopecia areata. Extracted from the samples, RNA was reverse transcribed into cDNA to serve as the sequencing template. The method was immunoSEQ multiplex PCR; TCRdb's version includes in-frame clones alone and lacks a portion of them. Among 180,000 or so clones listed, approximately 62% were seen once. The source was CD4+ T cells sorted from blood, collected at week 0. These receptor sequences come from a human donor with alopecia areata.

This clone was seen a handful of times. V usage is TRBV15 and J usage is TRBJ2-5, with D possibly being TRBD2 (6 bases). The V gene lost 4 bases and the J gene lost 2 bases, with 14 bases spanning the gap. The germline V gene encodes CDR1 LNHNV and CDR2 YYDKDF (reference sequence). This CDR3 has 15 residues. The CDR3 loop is CATSTLGGRQETQYF. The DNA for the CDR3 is TGTGCCACCAGCACGCTGGGGGGACGGCAAGAGACCCAGTACTTC.

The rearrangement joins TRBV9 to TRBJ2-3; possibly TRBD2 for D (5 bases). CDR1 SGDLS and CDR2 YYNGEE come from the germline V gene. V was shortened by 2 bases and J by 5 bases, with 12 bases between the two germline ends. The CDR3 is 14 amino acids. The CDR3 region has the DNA TGTGCCAGCAGCGTCGATGCGAGGGAAGATACGCAGTATTTT. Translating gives CASSVDAREDTQYF. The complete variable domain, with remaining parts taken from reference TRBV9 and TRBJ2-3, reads DSGVTQTPKHLITATGQRVTLRCSPRSGDLSVYWYQQSLDQGLQFLIQYYNGEERAKGNILERFSAQQFPDLHSELNLSSLELGDSALYFCASSVDAREDTQYFGPGTRLTVL.

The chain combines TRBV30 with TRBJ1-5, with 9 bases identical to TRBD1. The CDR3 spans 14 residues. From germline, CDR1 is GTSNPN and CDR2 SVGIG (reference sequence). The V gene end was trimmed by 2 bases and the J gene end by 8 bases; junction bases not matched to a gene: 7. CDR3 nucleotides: TGTGCCTGGAGTCCGGGACAGGGAGGTAAGCCCCAGCATTTT. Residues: CAWSPGQGGKPQHF.

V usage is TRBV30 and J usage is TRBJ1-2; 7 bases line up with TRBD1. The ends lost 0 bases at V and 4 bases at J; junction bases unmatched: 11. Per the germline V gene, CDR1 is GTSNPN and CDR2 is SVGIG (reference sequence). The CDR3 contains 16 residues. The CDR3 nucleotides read TGTGCCTGGAGTGTACTGGCGGGACAGAATTTCTATGGCTACACCTTC. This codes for CAWSVLAGQNFYGYTF.

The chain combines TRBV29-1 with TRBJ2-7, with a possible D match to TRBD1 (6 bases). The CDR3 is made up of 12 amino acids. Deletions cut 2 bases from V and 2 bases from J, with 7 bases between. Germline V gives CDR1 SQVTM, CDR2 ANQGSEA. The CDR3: CSVEWGPYEQYF. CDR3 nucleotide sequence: TGCAGCGTTGAATGGGGGCCCTACGAGCAGTACTTC.

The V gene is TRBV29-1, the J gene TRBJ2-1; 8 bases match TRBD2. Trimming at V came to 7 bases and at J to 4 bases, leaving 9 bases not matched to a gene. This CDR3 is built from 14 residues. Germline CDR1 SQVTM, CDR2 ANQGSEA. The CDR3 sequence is CSASSGGGYNEQFF. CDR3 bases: TGCAGCGCGTCGAGCGGGGGAGGTTACAATGAGCAGTTCTTC.

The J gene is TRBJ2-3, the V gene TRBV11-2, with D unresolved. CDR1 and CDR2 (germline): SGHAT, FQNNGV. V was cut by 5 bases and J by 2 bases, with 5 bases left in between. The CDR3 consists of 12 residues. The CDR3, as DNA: TGTGCCAGCAGCATCCTCACAGATACGCAGTATTTT. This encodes CASSILTDTQYF.

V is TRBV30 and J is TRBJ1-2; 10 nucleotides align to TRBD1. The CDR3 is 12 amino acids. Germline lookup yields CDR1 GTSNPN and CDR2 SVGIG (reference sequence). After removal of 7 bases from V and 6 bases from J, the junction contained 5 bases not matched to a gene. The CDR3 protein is CASTGTGDGYTF. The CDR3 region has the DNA TGTGCCTCGACAGGGACAGGGGATGGCTACACCTTC.